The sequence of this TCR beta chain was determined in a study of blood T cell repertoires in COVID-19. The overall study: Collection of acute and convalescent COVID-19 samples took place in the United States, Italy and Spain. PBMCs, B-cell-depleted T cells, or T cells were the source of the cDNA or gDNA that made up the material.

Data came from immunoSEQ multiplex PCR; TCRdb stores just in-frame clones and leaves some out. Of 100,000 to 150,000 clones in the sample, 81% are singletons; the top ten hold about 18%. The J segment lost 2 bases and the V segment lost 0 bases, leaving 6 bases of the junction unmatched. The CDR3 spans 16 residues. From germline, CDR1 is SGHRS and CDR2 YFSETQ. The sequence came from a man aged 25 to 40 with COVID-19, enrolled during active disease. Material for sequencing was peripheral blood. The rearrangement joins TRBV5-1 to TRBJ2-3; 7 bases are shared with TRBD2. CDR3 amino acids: CASSLVGRGFTDTQYF. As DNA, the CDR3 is TGCGCCAGCAGCTTGGTGGGGCGGGGGTTCACAGATACGCAGTATTTT.